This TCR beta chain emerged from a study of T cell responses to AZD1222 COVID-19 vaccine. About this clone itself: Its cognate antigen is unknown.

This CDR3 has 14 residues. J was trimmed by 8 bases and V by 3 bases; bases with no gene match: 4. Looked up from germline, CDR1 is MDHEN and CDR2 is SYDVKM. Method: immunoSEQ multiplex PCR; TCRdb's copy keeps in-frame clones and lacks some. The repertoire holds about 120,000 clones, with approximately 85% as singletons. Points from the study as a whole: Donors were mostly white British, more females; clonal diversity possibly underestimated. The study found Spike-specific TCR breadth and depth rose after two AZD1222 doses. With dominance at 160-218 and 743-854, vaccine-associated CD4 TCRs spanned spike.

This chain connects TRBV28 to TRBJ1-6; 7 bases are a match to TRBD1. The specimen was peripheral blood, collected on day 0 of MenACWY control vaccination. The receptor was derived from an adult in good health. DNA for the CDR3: TGTGCCAGCAGTTTGAGGACAGGTGATTCACCCCTCCACTTT. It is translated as CASSLRTGDSPLHF.